This entry concerns a single TCR beta chain. The target antigen is unknown. The authors divided CD4+ cells into CD45RA+ naive and CD45RA-negative memory subsets. The data derive from a study of shared clonotypes between healthy human individuals. Background on the study: Donors had three CD4 naive, three CD4 memory, two CD8 naive and one CD8 memory plate apiece. Points from the study as a whole: As a rule, naive subsets had a larger estimated richness than memory subsets.

The CDR3 sequence is 19 residues long. V lost 5 bases and J lost 0; bases outside the gene matches: 14. CDR1 SGHVS and CDR2 FQNEAQ come from the germline V gene. Sequenced by immunoSEQ multiplex PCR; TCRdb stores in-frame clones only, minus some. The sample has fewer than 200,000 clones, roughly 70% seen once. This receptor was taken from a man between 25 and 39 years old in good health. Sequenced material: memory CD4+ T cells sorted from blood. Indicated subset: CD45RA-negative fraction. The chain joins TRBV7-8 to TRBJ2-1; TRBD1 matches 9 bases. The CDR3 loop reads CASSLRPGTGSSSYNEQFF. The CDR3 bases are TGTGCCAGCAGCCTCCGTCCCGGGACAGGGTCCAGCTCCTACAATGAGCAGTTCTTC.